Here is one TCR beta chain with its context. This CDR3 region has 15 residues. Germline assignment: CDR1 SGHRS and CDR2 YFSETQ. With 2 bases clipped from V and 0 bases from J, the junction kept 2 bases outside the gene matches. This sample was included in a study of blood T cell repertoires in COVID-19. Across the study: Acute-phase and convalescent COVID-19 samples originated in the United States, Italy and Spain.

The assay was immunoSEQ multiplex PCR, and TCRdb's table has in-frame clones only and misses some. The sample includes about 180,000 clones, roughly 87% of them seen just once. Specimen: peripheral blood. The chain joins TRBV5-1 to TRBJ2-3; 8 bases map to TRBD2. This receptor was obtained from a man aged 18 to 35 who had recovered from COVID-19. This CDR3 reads CASSLAGASTDTQYF. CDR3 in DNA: TGCGCCAGCAGCTTAGCGGGAGCGAGCACAGATACGCAGTATTTT.